This entry features one T cell receptor (beta chain) sequence. The data stem from a study of OX40 agonist ivuxolimab in advanced cancers. Study-wide background: Patients in the trial were receiving intravenous ivuxolimab every 2 weeks, at doses of 0.01 to 10 mg/kg. The study reported partial responses in three patients: one hepatocellular carcinoma, two cutaneous melanoma.

The table came from immunoSEQ multiplex PCR; TCRdb's copy has only in-frame clones and leaves some out. Seen here are tens of thousands of clones, over 80% observed once, and the top ten hold 6.5% to 9%. Samples of blood were obtained at baseline, on cycle 4 day 1, and on cycle 7 day 1. Germline values: CDR1 SGHTA, CDR2 FQGTGA. The V end lost 2 bases, the J end lost 2 bases, and 15 bases lay between the germline ends. This CDR3 is 16 amino acids long. The clonotype comes from an adult with an advanced solid tumor such as melanoma, head and neck, liver or kidney cancer. The sequencing here drew on CD4+ or CD8+ T cells sorted from blood, taken in a trial of the OX40 agonist ivuxolimab. The chain has TRBV7-3 and TRBJ2-5; D may be TRBD1 (5 bases). CDR3 region: CASSLGYAGMQETQYF. The CDR3 DNA is TGTGCCAGCAGCTTAGGGTACGCAGGGATGCAAGAGACCCAGTACTTC.